This T cell receptor (beta chain) was captured in a study of blood T cell repertoires in COVID-19. Study details: T cells, B-cell-depleted T cells, or PBMCs provided the cDNA or gDNA that served as material.

Those who participated ranged in age from roughly 18 to 89 years and resided in about two dozen US areas. The CDR3 sequence is 17 residues long. Trimming cost V 2 bases and J 0 bases, with 15 bases left between them. From germline, CDR1 is ENHRY and CDR2 SYGVKD. Data came from immunoSEQ multiplex PCR; TCRdb stores just in-frame clones and leaves some out. The sample carries roughly 200,000 clones, roughly 86% recorded once. The sample taken for sequencing was PBMCs or T cells enriched from blood (not recorded which). The TCR was taken from a man aged 35-49 years with acute COVID-19. The genes are TRBV10-3 and TRBJ2-3, with D uncertain. The CDR3 protein is CAISEPTRGTSTDTQYF. DNA of the CDR3: TGTGCCATCAGTGAGCCAACGAGAGGCACTAGCACAGATACGCAGTATTTT.